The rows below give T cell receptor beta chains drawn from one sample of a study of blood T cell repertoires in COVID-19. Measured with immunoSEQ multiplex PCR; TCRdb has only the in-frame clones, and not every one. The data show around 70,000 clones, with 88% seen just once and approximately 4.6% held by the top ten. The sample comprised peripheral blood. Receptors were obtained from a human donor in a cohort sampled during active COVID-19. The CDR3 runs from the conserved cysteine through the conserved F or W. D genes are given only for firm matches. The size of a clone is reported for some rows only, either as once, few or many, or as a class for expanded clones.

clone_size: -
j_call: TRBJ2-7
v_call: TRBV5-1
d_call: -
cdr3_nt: TGCGCCAGCAGCCCGGAAGGCAGCGCAAACTACGAGCAGTACTTC
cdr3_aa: CASSPEGSANYEQYF

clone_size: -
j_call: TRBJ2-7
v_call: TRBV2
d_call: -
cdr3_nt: TGTGCCAGCAGGGAATTAGAACGCGAGCAGTACTTC
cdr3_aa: CASRELEREQYF

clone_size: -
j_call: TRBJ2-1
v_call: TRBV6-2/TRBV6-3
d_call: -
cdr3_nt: TGTGCCAGCAGTTACGACAGTTACAATGAGCAGTTCTTC
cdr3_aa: CASSYDSYNEQFF

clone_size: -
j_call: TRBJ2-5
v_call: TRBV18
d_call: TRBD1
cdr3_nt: TGTGCCAGCTCACCCCCGGTGTCCGGGACAGGAAACCAAGAGACCCAGTACTTC
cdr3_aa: CASSPPVSGTGNQETQYF

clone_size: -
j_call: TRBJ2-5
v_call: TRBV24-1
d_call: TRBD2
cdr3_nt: TGTGCCACCAGTGAGACTAGCGGGGGGGCCCGAGAGACCCAGTACTTC
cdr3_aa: CATSETSGGARETQYF

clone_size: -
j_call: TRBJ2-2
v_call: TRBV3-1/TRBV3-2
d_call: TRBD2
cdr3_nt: TGTGCCAGCAGCCAAGATAAGCGGGGTTCCGGGGAGCTGTTTTTT
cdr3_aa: CASSQDKRGSGELFF

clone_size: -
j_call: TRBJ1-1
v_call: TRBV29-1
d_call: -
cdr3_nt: TGCAGCGTTGAAGATCGACAGGCCCGCTTAGAGCGGATCTTT
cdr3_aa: CSVEDRQARLERIF

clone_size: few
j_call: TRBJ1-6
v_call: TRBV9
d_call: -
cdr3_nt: TGTGCCAGCAGCGTAGGGCACAGGGATAATTCACCCCTCCACTTT
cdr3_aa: CASSVGHRDNSPLHF

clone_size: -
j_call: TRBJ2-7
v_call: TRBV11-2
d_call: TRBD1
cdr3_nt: TGTGCCAGCAGCTTAGGACAGGGCCCTACCTACGAGCAGTACTTC
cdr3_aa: CASSLGQGPTYEQYF

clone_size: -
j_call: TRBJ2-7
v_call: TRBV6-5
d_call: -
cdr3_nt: TGTGCCAGCAGTTATCTGGACACCTACGAGCAGTACTTC
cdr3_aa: CASSYLDTYEQYF

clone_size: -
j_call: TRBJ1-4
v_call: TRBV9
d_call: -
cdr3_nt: TGTGCCAGCAGCGTATCTCCGGAGCCTAATGAAAAACTGTTTTTT
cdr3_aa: CASSVSPEPNEKLFF

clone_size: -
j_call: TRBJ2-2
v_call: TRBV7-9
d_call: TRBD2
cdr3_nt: TGTGCCAGCAGCTTAGGTGGACTAGCGGGGGCCTTGTTGACCGGGGAGCTGTTTTTT
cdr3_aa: CASSLGGLAGALLTGELFF

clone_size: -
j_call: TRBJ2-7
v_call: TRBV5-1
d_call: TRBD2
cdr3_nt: TGCGCCAGCAGCACGGGACTAGCAAGTCTCGTCGAATACGAGCAGTACTTC
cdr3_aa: CASSTGLASLVEYEQYF

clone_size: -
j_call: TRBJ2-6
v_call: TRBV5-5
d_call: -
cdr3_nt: TGTGCCAGCAGCGATTCGGGATTTGGGGCCAACGTCCTGACTTTC
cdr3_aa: CASSDSGFGANVLTF

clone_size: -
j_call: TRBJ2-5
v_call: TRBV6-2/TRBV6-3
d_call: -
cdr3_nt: TGTGCCAGCAGTTACAGCCTAGCGATTCAAGAGACCCAGTACTTC
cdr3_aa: CASSYSLAIQETQYF

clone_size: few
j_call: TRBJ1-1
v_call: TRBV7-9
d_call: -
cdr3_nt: TGTGCCAGCAGCTTAGGGAACAGAGAAGCTTTCTTT
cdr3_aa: CASSLGNREAFF

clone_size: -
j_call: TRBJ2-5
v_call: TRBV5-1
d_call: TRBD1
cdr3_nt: TGCGCCAGCAGTGGGGGACAGGGAGAGGGAGAGACCCAGTACTTC
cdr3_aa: CASSGGQGEGETQYF

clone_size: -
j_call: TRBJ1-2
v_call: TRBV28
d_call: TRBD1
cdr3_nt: TGTGCCAGCAGTCTATCGGTCGGACAGGGACTCACCTTC
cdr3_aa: CASSLSVGQGLTF

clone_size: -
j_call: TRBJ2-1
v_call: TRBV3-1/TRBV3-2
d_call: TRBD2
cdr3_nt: TGTGCCAGCAGCCCGGGACTAGCGGGCTACAATGAGCAGTTCTTC
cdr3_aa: CASSPGLAGYNEQFF

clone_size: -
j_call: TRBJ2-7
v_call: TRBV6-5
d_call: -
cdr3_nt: TGTGCCAGCAGTTACCCAGCGAACCCCTACGAGCAGTACTTC
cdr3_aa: CASSYPANPYEQYF

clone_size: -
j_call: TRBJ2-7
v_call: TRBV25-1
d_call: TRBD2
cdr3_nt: TGTGCCAGCAGCCCTAGCGGGGTCTACGAGCAGTACTTC
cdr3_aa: CASSPSGVYEQYF

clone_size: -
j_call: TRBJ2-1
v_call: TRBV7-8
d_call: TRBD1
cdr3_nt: TGTGCCAGCAGCTTAGCGTTTTTAGGGGGCTACGGTGAGCAGTTCTTC
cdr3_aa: CASSLAFLGGYGEQFF

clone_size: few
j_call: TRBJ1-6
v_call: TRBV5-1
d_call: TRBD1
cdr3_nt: TGCGCCAGCAGCTTGAGCGGACAGGGGAATTCACCCCTCCACTTT
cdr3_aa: CASSLSGQGNSPLHF

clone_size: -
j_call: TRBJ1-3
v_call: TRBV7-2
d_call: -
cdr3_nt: TGTGCCAGCAGCGTGGGTGTGGGAGACACCATATATTTT
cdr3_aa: CASSVGVGDTIYF

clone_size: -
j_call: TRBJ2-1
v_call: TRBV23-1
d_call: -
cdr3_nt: TGCGCCAGCAGTCAAACCCGACAGGGAGGTCAGCAGTTCTTC
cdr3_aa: CASSQTRQGGQQFF

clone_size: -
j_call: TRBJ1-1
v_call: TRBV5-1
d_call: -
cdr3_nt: TGCGCCAGCAGCCCGGGTCACAGGGAGAGCACTGAAGCTTTCTTT
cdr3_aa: CASSPGHRESTEAFF

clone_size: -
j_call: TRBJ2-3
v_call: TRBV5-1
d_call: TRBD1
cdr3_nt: TGCGCCAGCAGCTTTACCGGGACAGGGGGCACAGATACGCAGTATTTT
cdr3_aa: CASSFTGTGGTDTQYF

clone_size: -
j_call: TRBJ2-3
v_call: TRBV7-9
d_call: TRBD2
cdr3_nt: TGTGCCAGCAGCTTAGGACTAGCGGGAGGCCTGAGGACAGATACGCAGTATTTT
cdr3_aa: CASSLGLAGGLRTDTQYF

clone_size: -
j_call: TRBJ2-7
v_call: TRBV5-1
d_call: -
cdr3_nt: TGCGCCAGCAGCTTGGGGGCTTCCTACGAGCAGTACTTC
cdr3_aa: CASSLGASYEQYF

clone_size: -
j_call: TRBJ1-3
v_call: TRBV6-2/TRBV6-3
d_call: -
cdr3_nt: TGTGCCAGCAGTTACGACAGGTTCTCTGGAAACACCATATATTTT
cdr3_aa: CASSYDRFSGNTIYF

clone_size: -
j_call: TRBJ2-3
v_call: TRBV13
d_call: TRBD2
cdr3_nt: TGTGCCAGCAGCTTGGGGCGGGAGGGCCAATGGGGCACAGATACGCAGTATTTT
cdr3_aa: CASSLGREGQWGTDTQYF

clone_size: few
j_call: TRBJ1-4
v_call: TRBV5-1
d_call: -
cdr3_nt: TGCGCCAGCAGCACACAGGGAGAACATGAAAAACTGTTTTTT
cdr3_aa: CASSTQGEHEKLFF

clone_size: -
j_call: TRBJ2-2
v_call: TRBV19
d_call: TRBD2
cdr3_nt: TGTGCCAGTAGTATGGGACTAGCGGGAGACCGGGCCGCCCTGTTTTTT
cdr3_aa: CASSMGLAGDRAALFF

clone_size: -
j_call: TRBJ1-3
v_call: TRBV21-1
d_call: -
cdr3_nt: TGTGCCAGCAGCAAAGTCGAGGGTTCTTCTGGAAACACCATATATTTT
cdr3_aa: CASSKVEGSSGNTIYF

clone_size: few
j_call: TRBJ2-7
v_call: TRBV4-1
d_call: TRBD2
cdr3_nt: TGCGCCAGCAGCCAAGATGGACTAGCGGGGGGCATCGTGCGGGAGCAGTACTTC
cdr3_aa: CASSQDGLAGGIVREQYF

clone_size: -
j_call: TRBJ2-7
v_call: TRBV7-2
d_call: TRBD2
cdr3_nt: TGTGCCAGCAGCTTAGATCGAGCGGGACCCTACGAGCAGTACTTC
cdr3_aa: CASSLDRAGPYEQYF

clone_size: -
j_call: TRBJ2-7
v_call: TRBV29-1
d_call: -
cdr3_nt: TGCAGCGTTGAAAGGGCAGGGAACTACGAGCAGTACTTC
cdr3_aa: CSVERAGNYEQYF

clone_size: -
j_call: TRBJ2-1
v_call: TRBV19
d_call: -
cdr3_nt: TGTGCCAGTAGTAGCGGTCCCAATGAGCAGTTCTTC
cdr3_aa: CASSSGPNEQFF

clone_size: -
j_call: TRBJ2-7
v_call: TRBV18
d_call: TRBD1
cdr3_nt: TGTGCCAGCTCACCCGGACAGGGGGCGATCTACGAGCAGTACTTC
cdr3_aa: CASSPGQGAIYEQYF

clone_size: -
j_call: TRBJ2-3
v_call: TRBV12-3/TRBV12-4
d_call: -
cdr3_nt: TGTGCCAGCAGGGGAGGGACATCTTTTAAGTATTTT
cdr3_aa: CASRGGTSFKYF

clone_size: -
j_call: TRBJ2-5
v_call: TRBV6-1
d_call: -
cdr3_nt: TGTGCCAGCAGTGAAGTTAGACAAGAGACCCAGTACTTC
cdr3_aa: CASSEVRQETQYF

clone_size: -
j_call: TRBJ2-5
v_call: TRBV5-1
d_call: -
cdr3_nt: TGCGCCAGCAGTCGAGGAGAGACCCAGTACTTC
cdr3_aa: CASSRGETQYF

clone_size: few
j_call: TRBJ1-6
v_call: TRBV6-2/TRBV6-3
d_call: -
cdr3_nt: TGTGCCAGCAGTGGTCAGGGGTGGCATTCACCCCTCCACTTT
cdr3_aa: CASSGQGWHSPLHF